Presented here are 22 T cell receptor beta chains from one specimen sequenced in a study of graft-versus-host responses after intestinal transplantation. Their specific antigens are unknown. Using immunoSEQ multiplex PCR, the repertoire was profiled, and TCRdb retains in-frame clones only, with some absent. The table has roughly 97,000 clones, 75% to 95% seen once. The starting material was unstimulated CD4+ T cells sorted from spleen or lymph node cells, obtained before transplant. The receptors were sampled from a human donor who was the organ donor for an intestinal transplant.

This sequence joins TRBV7-2 and TRBJ1-1, with D possibly TRBD1 on 5 matching bases. The V end lost 1 base, the J end lost 5 bases, and 23 bases lay between the germline ends. This CDR3 has 18 amino acids. Germline V lookup: CDR1 SGHTA, CDR2 FQGNSA. This CDR3 reads CASSLVFQGGSTATEAFF. Written as DNA, the CDR3 is TGTGCCAGCAGCTTAGTTTTTCAGGGAGGTTCCACAGCGACTGAAGCTTTCTTT.

The chain employs TRBV28 and TRBJ1-5, with D perhaps matching TRBD1 (6 bases). Per the germline V gene, CDR1 is MDHEN and CDR2 is SYDVKM. Trimming removed 1 base from V and 7 bases from J, with 20 bases in between. The CDR3 extends over 17 amino acids. The CDR3 nucleotides are TGTGCCAGCAGTTTATTGGGAAAATCGGTGGGGGCCCAGCCCCAGCATTTT. It yields the protein CASSLLGKSVGAQPQHF.

This clone was recorded only once. The CDR3 coding sequence is TGTGCCAGCAGCCCCCAGCGGGGGGGATCCTACGAGCAGTACTTC. This codes for CASSPQRGGSYEQYF. The chain employs TRBV14 and TRBJ2-7; 10 bases agree with TRBD2. Germline V gene lookup returns CDR1 SGHDN and CDR2 FVKESK. V was clipped by 4 bases and J by 1 base; unmatched bases: 4. The CDR3 loop spans 15 amino acids.

As regards this clone: The sample carries other DNA sequences with the same CDR3. This chain links TRBV30 with TRBJ1-1; the D gene is possibly TRBD1 (5 bases). V lost 0 bases, J lost 3 bases, and 8 bases lay in between. The CDR3 sequence is 13 residues long. CDR1 and CDR2 from the germline V gene are GTSNPN and SVGIG (reference sequence). The DNA of the CDR3 is TGTGCCTGGAGTGTACGGGGGGACACTGAAGCTTTCTTT. This sequence encodes CAWSVRGDTEAFF.

This chain joins TRBV9 and TRBJ2-2; 7 bases agree with TRBD1. With 2 bases clipped from V and 5 bases from J, the junction kept 9 bases outside the gene matches. The germline CDR1 and CDR2 sequences are SGDLS and YYNGEE. CDR3 length equals 16 residues. The DNA of the CDR3 is TGTGCCAGCAGCGTTACCACAGGGGCGATGACCGGGGAGCTGTTTTTT. Protein product: CASSVTTGAMTGELFF.

The V and J genes are TRBV19 and TRBJ2-7; D ambiguous. Trimming removed 6 bases at V and 0 bases at J, with 9 bases between. Germline V CDR1 and CDR2: LNHDA, SQIVND (reference sequence). The CDR3 is 13 amino acids. The CDR3 region has the DNA TGTGCCAGTAGCTCGGGTTACTCCTACGAGCAGTACTTC. Translating it yields CASSSGYSYEQYF. Drawing the rest from reference TRBV19 and TRBJ2-7, the complete variable domain is DGGITQSPKYLFRKEGQNVTLSCEQNLNHDAMYWYRQDPGQGLRLIYYSQIVNDFQKGDIAEGYSVSREKKESFPLTVTSAQKNPTAFYLCASSSGYSYEQYFGPGTRLTVT.

The chain combines TRBV19 with TRBJ1-1; D perhaps matches TRBD1 (5 bases). The V gene lost 6 bases and the J gene lost 9 bases, with 8 bases spanning the gap. The CDR3 loop spans 10 amino acids. Germline-derived CDR1 and CDR2 are LNHDA and SQIVND (reference sequence). CDR3 in amino acids: CASRNRKAFF. CDR3 in DNA: TGTGCCAGTAGAAACAGGAAAGCTTTCTTT.

V is TRBV9 and J is TRBJ2-7; 13 nucleotides line up with TRBD2. The junction had 4 bases not matched to a gene; V was cut back by 2 bases and J by 2 bases. CDR3 length: 16 residues. Germline assignment: CDR1 SGDLS and CDR2 YYNGEE. The CDR3 nucleotides read TGTGCCAGCAGCGTTTCGACTAGCGGGGGGCCCTACGAGCAGTACTTC. It is translated as CASSVSTSGGPYEQYF.

V usage is TRBV19 and J usage is TRBJ2-3, with a tentative D call TRBD2 (5 bases). CDR3 length: 12 residues. Looked up from germline, CDR1 is LNHDA and CDR2 is SQIVND (reference sequence). V shed 3 bases and J shed 7 bases, with 8 bases lying between them. This CDR3 is CASSIPGYTQYF. DNA for the CDR3: TGTGCCAGTAGTATCCCGGGGTATACGCAGTATTTT.

J is TRBJ2-7 and V is TRBV19; 11 bases are a match to TRBD1. This CDR3 is 14 amino acids long. After removal of 4 bases from V and 4 bases from J, the junction contained 3 bases not matched to a gene. Per germline, CDR1 LNHDA and CDR2 SQIVND (reference sequence). This CDR3 is CASSRTGGEYEQYF. The CDR3 DNA follows: TGTGCCAGTAGTAGGACAGGGGGCGAGTACGAGCAGTACTTC. The full variable domain, its missing parts supplied by reference TRBV19 and TRBJ2-7, is DGGITQSPKYLFRKEGQNVTLSCEQNLNHDAMYWYRQDPGQGLRLIYYSQIVNDFQKGDIAEGYSVSREKKESFPLTVTSAQKNPTAFYLCASSRTGGEYEQYFGPGTRLTVT.

The genes are TRBV5-1 and TRBJ1-3; D is possibly TRBD1 (5 bases). V was clipped by 4 bases and J by 0 bases, with 23 bases between them. This CDR3 has 19 residues. CDR1 SGHRS and CDR2 YFSETQ come from the germline V gene. CDR3 protein: CASSPSLGGIPSSGNTIYF. The CDR3 bases are TGCGCCAGCAGCCCAAGCCTGGGGGGGATTCCCTCCTCTGGAAACACCATATATTTT. The variable domain in full, with the rest retrieved from reference TRBV5-1 and TRBJ1-3, is KAGVTQTPRYLIKTRGQQVTLSCSPISGHRSVSWYQQTPGQGLQFLFEYFSETQRNKGNFPGRFSGRQFSNSRSEMNVSTLELGDSALYLCASSPSLGGIPSSGNTIYFGEGSWLTVV.

CDR3 sequence reads: CASSLLGHTGELFF. The CDR3 bases are TGCGCCAGCAGCTTGTTGGGGCATACCGGGGAGCTGTTTTTT. This rearrangement joins TRBV5-1 to TRBJ2-2; D is perhaps TRBD1 (5 bases). The CDR3 runs 14 residues. Germline values: CDR1 SGHRS, CDR2 YFSETQ. V was cut by 1 base and J by 5 bases, with 9 bases left in between.

The CDR3 nucleotides are TGTGCCAGCAGTTTCTTCTTGCGGGGGGGCGGGGAGACCCAGTACTTC. Its translation is CASSFFLRGGGETQYF. This chain links TRBV6-6 with TRBJ2-5; 9 bases agree with TRBD2. The CDR3 has 16 amino acids. V lost 4 bases, J lost 5 bases, and 11 bases stayed unmatched. CDR1 and CDR2 (germline): MNHNY, SVGAGI (reference sequence).

CDR3 nucleotide sequence: TGTGCCAGTACCCAAAACAGCAGGGGGCTGCACGAGCAGTACTTC. Protein: CASTQNSRGLHEQYF. The V gene is TRBV19, the J gene TRBJ2-7; 8 nucleotides align to TRBD1. Germline CDR1 and CDR2: LNHDA and SQIVND (reference sequence). This CDR3 is 15 amino acids long. Trimming took 7 bases from V and 5 from J; bases not matched to a gene: 13. The full variable domain, rest sourced from reference TRBV19 and TRBJ2-7, is DGGITQSPKYLFRKEGQNVTLSCEQNLNHDAMYWYRQDPGQGLRLIYYSQIVNDFQKGDIAEGYSVSREKKESFPLTVTSAQKNPTAFYLCASTQNSRGLHEQYFGPGTRLTVT.

This chain connects TRBV27 to TRBJ2-1, with D maybe TRBD1 (5 bases). The CDR3 runs 14 residues. Trimming took off 1 base at V and 7 bases at J, with 11 bases between the two ends. Germline CDR1 MNHEY, CDR2 SMNVEV (reference sequence). The CDR3 reads CASSLLAGLNEQFF. The DNA for the CDR3 is TGTGCCAGCAGTTTATTGGCAGGGTTGAATGAGCAGTTCTTC.

This chain connects TRBV9 to TRBJ1-1, with TRBD1 identical over 9 bases. The V and J ends lost 0 bases and 5 bases, in that order; junction bases with no gene match: 2. There are 14 residues in the CDR3. Germline lookup yields CDR1 SGDLS and CDR2 YYNGEE. CDR3 amino acids: CASSVAGTGTEAFF. DNA of the CDR3: TGTGCCAGCAGCGTAGCTGGGACAGGGACTGAAGCTTTCTTT.

The chain couples TRBV4-2 to TRBJ2-6; 12 bases are shared with TRBD2. Germline CDR1 is LGHNA and CDR2 is YNFKEQ. Trimming removed 2 bases from V and 2 bases from J; junction bases left unmatched: 4. The CDR3 is 18 amino acids. The CDR3 loop reads CASSQLASGGAGANVLTF. The CDR3 bases are TGTGCCAGCAGCCAATTGGCTAGCGGGGGGGCTGGGGCCAACGTCCTGACTTTC.

The V and J genes are TRBV19 and TRBJ2-7; 9 bases map to TRBD1. The V gene's germline CDR1 is LNHDA and CDR2 SQIVND (reference sequence). The CDR3 sequence is 15 residues long. V lost 4 bases to trimming and J lost 4 bases; unmatched junction nucleotides: 8. CDR3: CASSTPTGGGYEQYF. The CDR3 DNA is TGTGCCAGTAGTACTCCGACAGGGGGGGGATACGAGCAGTACTTC. The full variable domain, with the rest looked up from reference TRBV19 and TRBJ2-7, is DGGITQSPKYLFRKEGQNVTLSCEQNLNHDAMYWYRQDPGQGLRLIYYSQIVNDFQKGDIAEGYSVSREKKESFPLTVTSAQKNPTAFYLCASSTPTGGGYEQYFGPGTRLTVT.

The CDR3 loop is CAGRGTDTGRAQHF. For the CDR3, the DNA is TGTGCCGGCCGCGGGACAGACACCGGTAGGGCCCAGCATTTT. V is TRBV28 and J is TRBJ1-5; 7 nucleotides line up with TRBD1. The CDR3 consists of 14 residues. Germline V CDR1 and CDR2: MDHEN, SYDVKM. Unmatched junction bases numbered 18, after V lost 11 bases and J lost 11 bases.

This clone was picked up one time. This chain joins TRBV7-2 and TRBJ2-7; 11 nucleotides line up with TRBD1. CDR1 is SGHTA and CDR2 is FQGNSA in the germline V gene. The CDR3 has 15 amino acids. The junction had 4 bases not matched to a gene; V was cut back by 5 bases and J by 1 base. CDR3 sequence (DNA): TGTGCCAGCAGCCGGGACAGGGGGGTATCCTACGAGCAGTACTTC. Amino acid sequence: CASSRDRGVSYEQYF.

This rearrangement joins TRBV6-5 to TRBJ2-7; TRBD1 is a possible D gene (6 bases). The CDR3 has 13 amino acids. The V end was cut by 2 bases, the J end by 2 bases, with 7 bases between. Germline V gene lookup returns CDR1 MNHEY and CDR2 SVGAGI. In nucleotides, the CDR3 is TGTGCCAGCAGTTACGAGGGGGCCTACGAGCAGTACTTC. It translates to CASSYEGAYEQYF.

This clone occurred once. The V gene is TRBV4-1, the J gene TRBJ1-2; D possibly corresponds to TRBD1 (6 bases). The CDR3 has 17 residues. V was pared by 4 bases and J by 4 bases, with 22 bases between. Germline V CDR1 and CDR2: MGHRA, YSYEKL. The DNA of the CDR3 is TGCGCCAGCAGCCTAACCGGACAGACACCCTACCTCTATGGCTACACCTTC. This gives the protein CASSLTGQTPYLYGYTF.